The 17 T cell receptor beta chains below were found in one sample sequenced in a study of T cell responses to AZD1222 COVID-19 vaccine. Profiling relied on immunoSEQ multiplex PCR, and the TCRdb table lists in-frame clones only, not all of them. The table has 140,000 to 150,000 clones, approximately 89% seen once. The source was peripheral blood, collected on day 0 of AZD1222 vaccination. The receptors originated from an adult in good health.

The V gene is TRBV25-1, the J gene TRBJ1-4; D ambiguous. The CDR3 extends over 14 amino acids. The germline V gene has CDR1 MGHDK and CDR2 SYGVNS. Trimming shortened V by 7 bases and J by 5 bases, and 14 bases separated the two germline ends. For the CDR3, the DNA is TGTGCCAGCACTTCGGGCAGAGGGAATGAAAAACTGTTTTTT. Translation gives CASTSGRGNEKLFF.

The V and J genes are TRBV6-5 and TRBJ2-1; 8 bases agree with TRBD2. This CDR3 has 14 amino acids. Germline CDR1 MNHEY, CDR2 SVGAGI. The V segment lost 4 bases and the J segment 14 bases; nucleotides outside the gene matches: 13. Here the CDR3 reads CASSWDFKRERKFF. The CDR3 DNA is TGTGCCAGCAGTTGGGACTTTAAGCGGGAGAGGAAGTTCTTC.

This chain connects TRBV18 to TRBJ1-4; 10 bases line up with TRBD1. The CDR3 runs 18 residues. The trim removed 2 bases at V and 2 bases at J, leaving 8 bases unmatched. Germline-derived CDR1 and CDR2 are KGHSH and LQKENI. CDR3 nucleotides: TGTGCCAGCTCACCAGGGACAGGGGTCCTAAGGACTAATGAAAAACTGTTTTTT. This sequence encodes CASSPGTGVLRTNEKLFF.

The gene calls are TRBV7-2 and TRBJ2-1, with D possibly being TRBD1 (7 bases). V lost 6 bases and J lost 3, with 15 bases in between. The CDR3 spans 15 residues. Germline-derived CDR1 and CDR2 are SGHTA and FQGNSA. The CDR3 loop reads CASRTTGTDYNEQFF. The CDR3 nucleotides are TGTGCCAGCAGAACGACAGGGACTGACTACAATGAGCAGTTCTTC. The variable domain in full, completed from reference TRBV7-2 and TRBJ2-1, reads GAGVSQSPSNKVTEKGKDVELRCDPISGHTALYWYRQSLGQGLEFLIYFQGNSAPDKSGLPSDRFSAERTGGSVSTLTIQRTQQEDSAVYLCASRTTGTDYNEQFFGPGTRLTVL.

The gene calls are TRBV3-1 (or the pseudogene TRBV3-2) and TRBJ1-2; D is unclear. V was clipped by 0 bases and J by 10 bases, with 18 bases between them. This CDR3 is 15 amino acids long. CDR1 LGHDT and CDR2 YNNKEL come from the germline V gene (reference sequence). CDR3 region: CASSQDTKGNPPYTF. For the CDR3, the DNA is TGTGCCAGCAGCCAAGATACCAAAGGGAATCCACCCTACACCTTC.

The chain combines TRBV19 with TRBJ1-5; D is undetermined. This CDR3 is built from 13 residues. Germline V gives CDR1 LNHDA, CDR2 SQIVND (reference sequence). Trimming cost V 5 bases and J 3 bases, with 8 bases left between them. CDR3 residues: CASSLSNNQPQHF. In nucleotides, the CDR3 is TGTGCCAGTAGTTTATCGAACAATCAGCCCCAGCATTTT.

The chain links TRBV7-2 to TRBJ2-1; no clear D. The V and J ends lost 3 bases and 0 bases respectively, with 12 bases between them. The CDR3 consists of 16 residues. Germline-derived CDR1 and CDR2 are SGHTA and FQGNSA. CDR3 sequence (DNA): TGTGCCAGCAGCTTCGGACCTTTGAGCTCCTACAATGAGCAGTTCTTC. This translates into CASSFGPLSSYNEQFF.

The chain employs TRBV13 and TRBJ2-5; D ambiguous. CDR1 is PRHDT and CDR2 is FYEKMQ in the germline V gene (reference sequence). Deletions cut 1 base from V and 5 bases from J, with 8 bases between. This CDR3 is 13 amino acids long. In DNA, the CDR3 is TGTGCCAGCAGCTTAGTGGGTTTGGAGACCCAGTACTTC. As protein: CASSLVGLETQYF.

The chain joins TRBV7-2 to TRBJ2-3, with TRBD2 as a possible D gene (5 bases). Germline assignment: CDR1 SGHTA and CDR2 FQGNSA. The CDR3 covers 15 residues. With 0 bases removed from V and 1 base from J, the gap between germline ends came to 8 bases. The chain's CDR3 is CASSLAGVGTDTQYF. The CDR3 region has the DNA TGTGCCAGCAGCTTAGCGGGAGTAGGCACAGATACGCAGTATTTT.

The chain uses TRBV15 and TRBJ2-1; the match to TRBD2 covers 10 bases. The J segment lost 1 base and the V segment lost 0 bases, leaving 3 bases of the junction unmatched. Germline V gene lookup returns CDR1 LNHNV and CDR2 YYDKDF (reference sequence). The CDR3 is 17 amino acids. The CDR3 is CATSRDIAGGSYNEQFF. The DNA of the CDR3 is TGTGCCACCAGCAGAGATATAGCGGGAGGTTCCTACAATGAGCAGTTCTTC.

The chain recombines TRBV7-9 with TRBJ2-5, with D possibly being TRBD2 (5 bases). With 10 bases removed from V and 4 bases from J, the gap between germline ends came to 13 bases. This CDR3 has 12 amino acids. The germline V gene encodes CDR1 SEHNR and CDR2 FQNEAQ (reference sequence). The CDR3 is CATSRVGETQYF. CDR3 bases: TGTGCCACTTCGAGGGTGGGAGAGACCCAGTACTTC.

The chain joins TRBV19 to TRBJ1-4; 9 positions agree with TRBD1. This CDR3 comprises 14 residues. The germline V gene encodes CDR1 LNHDA and CDR2 SQIVND (reference sequence). V trimming: 9 bases; J trimming: 4 bases; junction bases outside the gene matches: 6. Here the CDR3 reads CASRTGVGNEKLFF. In nucleotides, the CDR3 is TGTGCCAGCCGGACAGGGGTGGGTAATGAAAAACTGTTTTTT.

The J gene is TRBJ1-2, the V gene TRBV18, with unresolved D. The germline V and J ends were trimmed by 3 bases and 1 base, with 6 bases remaining between them. This CDR3 spans 13 amino acids. Germline V gives CDR1 KGHSH, CDR2 LQKENI. The CDR3 coding sequence is TGTGCCAGCTCACCGGGCAATAACTATGGCTACACCTTC. It is translated as CASSPGNNYGYTF.

V and J are TRBV7-2 and TRBJ2-1; the match to TRBD2 covers 8 bases. Germline lookup yields CDR1 SGHTA and CDR2 FQGNSA. CDR3 length equals 16 residues. With 1 base clipped from V and 1 base from J, the junction kept 3 bases outside the gene matches. The CDR3 is CASSLGGGGSYNEQFF. CDR3 nucleotide sequence: TGTGCCAGCAGCTTAGGTGGCGGGGGGTCCTACAATGAGCAGTTCTTC.

The chain employs TRBV5-4 and TRBJ2-5; TRBD2 aligns across 9 bases. The CDR3 has 16 residues. Germline values: CDR1 SGHNT, CDR2 YYREEE (reference sequence). V dropped 6 bases and J dropped 3; count of bases not matched to a gene: 12. CDR3 region: CASTPDGLAGKETQYF. The CDR3 DNA reads as TGTGCCAGCACCCCGGATGGCCTAGCGGGGAAAGAGACCCAGTACTTC.

This clone was seen a single time. For the CDR3, the DNA is TGTGCCAGCAGCTATGTCCCCGGGACAGGGCGAGAAGGTGGCTACACCTTC. It codes for CASSYVPGTGREGGYTF. V usage is TRBV7-8 and J usage is TRBJ1-2; 9 bases align to TRBD1. Looked up from germline, CDR1 is SGHVS and CDR2 is FQNEAQ. The CDR3 runs to 17 residues. With 4 bases clipped from V and 7 bases from J, the junction kept 16 bases outside the gene matches.

This sequence joins TRBV27 and TRBJ1-2, with TRBD1 as a possible D gene (5 bases). V gave up 4 bases and J gave up 4 bases, with 16 bases separating them. This CDR3 has 15 amino acids. Germline V gene lookup returns CDR1 MNHEY and CDR2 SMNVEV (reference sequence). Here the CDR3 reads CASSSDRDPSYGYTF. The CDR3 region has the DNA TGTGCCAGCAGTTCCGACCGGGACCCCAGCTATGGCTACACCTTC.